Here is one T cell receptor (beta chain) with its context. Its specificity is not known. The data are from a study of regulatory T cells in long-lasting Graves disease. About the study: The definition of persistent Graves' disease was over 5 years of antithyroid drugs with positive TSH receptor antibodies. Study-level points and caveats: Fewer public clonotypes were shared by new patients (around 970) than by persistent patients (approximately 2,700).

iRepertoire HTBI primers and Arm-PCR of CDR3 regions built TCR beta libraries. TCRdb re-derived calls from the multiplex PCR reads in MiXCR, one entry per CDR3 protein. The sample contains more than 300,000 distinct CDR3 sequences, about 20% of which appear only once. The time point was: persistent/refractory GD, antithyroid drugs over 5 years with positive TRAb. Extracted PBMC RNA gave rise to the TCR library. The sequences come from peripheral blood mononuclear cells (PBMCs), collected when the disease was refractory, from a patient treated with antithyroid drugs. The source of this sequence is a female donor with Graves disease.

The CDR3 DNA sequence: TGTGCCAGCAGTTACAGCGGGGGGGCAACGGAGTATTTT. As protein: CASSYSGGATEYF. The chain uses TRBV6-9 and TRBJ2-3; 10 bases line up with TRBD2. V trimming: 3 bases; J trimming: 13 bases; junction bases outside the gene matches: 7. From germline, CDR1 is MNHGY and CDR2 SVAAGI. The CDR3 contains 13 residues.